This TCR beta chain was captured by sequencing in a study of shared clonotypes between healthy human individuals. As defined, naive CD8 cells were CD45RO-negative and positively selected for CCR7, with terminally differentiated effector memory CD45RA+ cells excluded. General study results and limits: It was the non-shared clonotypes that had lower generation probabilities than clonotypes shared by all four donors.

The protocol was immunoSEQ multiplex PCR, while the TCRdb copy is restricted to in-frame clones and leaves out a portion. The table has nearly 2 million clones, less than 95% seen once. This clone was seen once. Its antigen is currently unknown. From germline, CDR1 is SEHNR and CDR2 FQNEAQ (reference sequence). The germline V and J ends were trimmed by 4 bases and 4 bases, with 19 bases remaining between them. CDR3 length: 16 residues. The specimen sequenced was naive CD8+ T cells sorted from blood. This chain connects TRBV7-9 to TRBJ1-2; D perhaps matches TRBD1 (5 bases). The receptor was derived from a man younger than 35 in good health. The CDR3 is CASSSGGDSSFYGYTF. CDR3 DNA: TGTGCCAGCAGCTCGGGGGGTGATAGCTCCTTCTATGGCTACACCTTC.